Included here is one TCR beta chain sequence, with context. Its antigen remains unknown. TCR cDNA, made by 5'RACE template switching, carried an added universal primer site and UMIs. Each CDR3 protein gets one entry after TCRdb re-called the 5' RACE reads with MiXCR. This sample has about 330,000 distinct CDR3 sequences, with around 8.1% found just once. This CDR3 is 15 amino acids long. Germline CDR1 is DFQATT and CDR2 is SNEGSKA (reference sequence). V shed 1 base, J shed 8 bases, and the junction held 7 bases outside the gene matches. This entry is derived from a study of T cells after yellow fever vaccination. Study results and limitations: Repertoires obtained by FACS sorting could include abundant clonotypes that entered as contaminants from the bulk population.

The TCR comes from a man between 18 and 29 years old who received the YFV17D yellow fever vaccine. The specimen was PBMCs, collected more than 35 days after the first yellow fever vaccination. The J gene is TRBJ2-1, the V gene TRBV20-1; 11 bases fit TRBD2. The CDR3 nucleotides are TGCAGTGCTAGAGCCTCTAGCGGGGGGAATTATGAGCAGTTCTTC. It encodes CSARASSGGNYEQFF.